This TCR beta chain emerged from a study of Ad26.COV2.S vaccination and SARS-CoV-2 variants. Study in general: Ad26.COV2.S shots went into the muscle once or twice, 56 days apart.

The protocol was immunoSEQ multiplex PCR, while the TCRdb copy is restricted to in-frame clones and leaves out a portion. The sample lists some 420,000 clones, 88% occurring once. The treatment is: around 19 received Ad26.COV2.S at low or high dose, single or two shots; roughly five received placebo; per-sample allocation not given. Samples came from day 63 after the first vaccine or placebo injection. Only a few counts were recorded for this clone. Specimen: peripheral blood, collected in a trial of Ad26.COV2.S vaccine versus placebo. This clonotype was sampled from a person aged 18-65 years who received the Ad26.COV2.S COVID-19 vaccine or a placebo.

CDR3 coding DNA: TGTGCCAGCAGTTACTTGCTCCACCGGGACCTGGTTAGGTACGAGCAGTACTTC. Its translation is CASSYLLHRDLVRYEQYF. V is TRBV6-2 or TRBV6-3 and J is TRBJ2-7; TRBD1 or TRBD2 may be the D gene (5 bases each). The CDR3 extends over 18 amino acids. The V end lost 1 base, the J end lost 4 bases, and 23 bases lay between the germline ends. In germline, CDR1 is MNHEY, CDR2 SVGEGT.